By its share, the clone carrying this T cell receptor (beta chain) is medium-sized. This entry is derived from a study of T cell responses to AZD1222 COVID-19 vaccine. The repertoire was sequenced with immunoSEQ multiplex PCR; TCRdb's copy has only in-frame clones and lacks some. The table lists tens of thousands of clones, 92% of them singletons. Trimming cost V 4 bases and J 0 bases, with 19 bases left between them. The CDR3 totals 17 residues. CDR1 is MNHEY and CDR2 is SMNVEV in the germline V gene (reference sequence). This sequence was found in an adult in good health. The sample was peripheral blood, taken on day 0 of AZD1222 vaccination. The chain is built from TRBV27 and TRBJ2-7; TRBD1 might be the D (6 bases). The chain's CDR3 is CASSSPRAGDPSYEQYF. For the CDR3, the DNA is TGTGCCAGCAGTTCCCCCAGGGCAGGGGATCCCTCCTACGAGCAGTACTTC.